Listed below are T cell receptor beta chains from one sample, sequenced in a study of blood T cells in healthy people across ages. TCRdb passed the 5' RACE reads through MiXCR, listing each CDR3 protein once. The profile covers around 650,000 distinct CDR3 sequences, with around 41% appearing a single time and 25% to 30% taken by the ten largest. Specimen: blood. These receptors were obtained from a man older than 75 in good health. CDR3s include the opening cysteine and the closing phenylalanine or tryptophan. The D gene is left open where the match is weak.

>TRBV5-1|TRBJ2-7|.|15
CASSSTGSSGYEQYF
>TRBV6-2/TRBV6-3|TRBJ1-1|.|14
CASSQQIIGTEAFF
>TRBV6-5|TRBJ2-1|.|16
CASSLWASPPYNEQFF
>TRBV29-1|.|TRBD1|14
CSAGQGGSYNEQYF
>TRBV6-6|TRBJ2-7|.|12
CASSYISDEQYF
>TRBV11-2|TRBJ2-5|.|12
CASSLYVETQYF
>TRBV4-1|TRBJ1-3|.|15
CASSQGQRTGNTIYF
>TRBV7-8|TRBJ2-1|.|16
CASSLLPDSSHNEQFF
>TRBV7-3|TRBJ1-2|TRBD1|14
CASGPGQGNCGHTF
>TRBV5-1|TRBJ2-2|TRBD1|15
CASSRGTGDTGELFF
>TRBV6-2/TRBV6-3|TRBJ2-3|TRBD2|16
CASSMGLAESTDTQYF
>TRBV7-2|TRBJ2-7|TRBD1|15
CASSLMGQGAGEQYF
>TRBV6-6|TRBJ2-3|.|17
CASSYDRHRRRTDTQYF
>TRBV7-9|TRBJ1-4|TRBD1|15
CASSLEGTANEKLFF
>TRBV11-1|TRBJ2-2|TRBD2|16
CASSFGLAGEAGELFF
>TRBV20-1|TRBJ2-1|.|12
CSAIGGRTEQFF
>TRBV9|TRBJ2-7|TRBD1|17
CASSVGELTGVGDEQYF
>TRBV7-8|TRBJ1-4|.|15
CASSRRDPTNEKLFF
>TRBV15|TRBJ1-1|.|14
CATSRELANTEAFF
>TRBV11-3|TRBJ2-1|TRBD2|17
CASSPRVTGTTGSEQFF
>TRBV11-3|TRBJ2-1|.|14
CASSLGRQDNEQFF
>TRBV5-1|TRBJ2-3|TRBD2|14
CASSGGTSGDTQYF